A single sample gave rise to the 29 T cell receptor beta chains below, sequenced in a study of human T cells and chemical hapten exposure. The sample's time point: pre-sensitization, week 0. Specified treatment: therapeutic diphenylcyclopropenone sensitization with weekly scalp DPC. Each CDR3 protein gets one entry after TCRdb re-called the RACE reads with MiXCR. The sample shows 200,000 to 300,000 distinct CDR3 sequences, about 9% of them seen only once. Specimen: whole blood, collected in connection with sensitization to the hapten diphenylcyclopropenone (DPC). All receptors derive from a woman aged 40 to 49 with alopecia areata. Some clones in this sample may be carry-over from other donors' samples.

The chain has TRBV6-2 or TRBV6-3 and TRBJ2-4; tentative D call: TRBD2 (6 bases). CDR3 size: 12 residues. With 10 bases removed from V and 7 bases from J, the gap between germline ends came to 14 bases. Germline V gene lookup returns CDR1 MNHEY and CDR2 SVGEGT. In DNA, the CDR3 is TGTGCCACCTCCGGGACTCATAACATTCAGTACTTC. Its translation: CATSGTHNIQYF.

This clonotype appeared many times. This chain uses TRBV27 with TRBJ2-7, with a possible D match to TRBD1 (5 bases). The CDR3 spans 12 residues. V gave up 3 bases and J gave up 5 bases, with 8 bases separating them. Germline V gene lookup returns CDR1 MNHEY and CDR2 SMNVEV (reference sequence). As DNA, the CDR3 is TGTGCCAGCAGTTTTCAGGGCCACGAGCAGTACTTC. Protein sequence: CASSFQGHEQYF.

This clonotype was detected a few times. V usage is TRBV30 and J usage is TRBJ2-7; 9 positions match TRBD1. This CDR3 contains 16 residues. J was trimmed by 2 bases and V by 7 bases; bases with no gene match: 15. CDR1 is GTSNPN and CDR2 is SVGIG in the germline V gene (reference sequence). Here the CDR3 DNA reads TGTGCCTTAAGACTGTATACCGGGACAGGGCCCTACGAGCAGTACTTC. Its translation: CALRLYTGTGPYEQYF. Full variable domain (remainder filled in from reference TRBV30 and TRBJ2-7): SQTIHQWPATLVQPVGSPLSLECTVEGTSNPNLYWYRQAAGRGLQLLFYSVGIGQISSEVPQNLSASRPQDRQFILSSKKLLLSDSGFYLCALRLYTGTGPYEQYFGPGTRLTVT.

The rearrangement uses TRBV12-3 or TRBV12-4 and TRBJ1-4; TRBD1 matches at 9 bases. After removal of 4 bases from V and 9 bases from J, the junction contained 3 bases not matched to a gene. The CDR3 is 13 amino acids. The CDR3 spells CASSWGQGQKLFF. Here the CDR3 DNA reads TGTGCCAGCAGTTGGGGACAGGGCCAAAAACTGTTTTTT.

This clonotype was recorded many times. CDR3 region: CSAIQGPARDIQYF. In nucleotides, the CDR3 is TGCAGCGCGATCCAGGGCCCCGCTCGGGACATTCAGTACTTC. The chain recombines TRBV29-1 with TRBJ2-4, with TRBD1 as a possible D gene (5 bases). Trimming took 7 bases from V and 8 from J, leaving 21 bases between them. This CDR3 spans 14 amino acids. Germline V CDR1 and CDR2: SQVTM, ANQGSEA.

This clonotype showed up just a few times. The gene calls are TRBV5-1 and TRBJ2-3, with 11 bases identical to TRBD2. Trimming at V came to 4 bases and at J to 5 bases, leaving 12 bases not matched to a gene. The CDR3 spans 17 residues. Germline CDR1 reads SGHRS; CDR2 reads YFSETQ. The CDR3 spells CASSAGLAAGLKDTQYF. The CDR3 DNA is TGCGCCAGCAGCGCGGGACTAGCGGCCGGGCTTAAAGATACGCAGTATTTT.

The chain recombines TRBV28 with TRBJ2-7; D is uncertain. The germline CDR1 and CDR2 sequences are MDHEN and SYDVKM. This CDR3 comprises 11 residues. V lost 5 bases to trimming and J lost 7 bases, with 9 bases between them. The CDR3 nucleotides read TGTGCCAGCAGTCTGTTGCGGGAGCAGTACTTC. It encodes CASSLLREQYF.

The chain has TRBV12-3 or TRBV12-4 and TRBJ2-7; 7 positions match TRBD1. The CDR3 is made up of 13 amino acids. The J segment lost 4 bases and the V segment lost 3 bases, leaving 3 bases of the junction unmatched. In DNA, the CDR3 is TGTGCCAGCAGTTTTTCCAGGGGGTACGAGCAGTACTTC. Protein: CASSFSRGYEQYF.

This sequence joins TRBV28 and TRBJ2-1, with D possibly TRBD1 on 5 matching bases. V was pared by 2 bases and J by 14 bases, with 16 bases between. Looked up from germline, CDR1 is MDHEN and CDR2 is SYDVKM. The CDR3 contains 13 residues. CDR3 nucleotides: TGTGCCAGCAGTTTAAGCCCCGACAGTCCCAAGTTCTTC. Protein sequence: CASSLSPDSPKFF.

The CDR3 region is CASSLNSGSLYEQYF. DNA for the CDR3: TGTGCCAGCAGCCTAAATAGCGGGAGTCTCTACGAGCAGTACTTC. The chain has TRBV4-2 and TRBJ2-7, with TRBD2 matching 9 bases. The V and J ends lost 4 bases and 3 bases, in that order; junction bases with no gene match: 7. Germline CDR1 reads LGHNA; CDR2 reads YNFKEQ. The CDR3 covers 15 residues.

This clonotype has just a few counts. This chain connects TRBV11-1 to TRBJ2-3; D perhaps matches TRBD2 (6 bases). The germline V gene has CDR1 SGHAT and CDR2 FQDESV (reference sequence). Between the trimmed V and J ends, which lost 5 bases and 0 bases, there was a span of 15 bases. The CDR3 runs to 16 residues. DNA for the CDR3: TGTGCCAGCAGCCAAGCCCCACGGGGGAGCACAGATACGCAGTATTTT. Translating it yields CASSQAPRGSTDTQYF. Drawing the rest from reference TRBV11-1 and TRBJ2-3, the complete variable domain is EAEVAQSPRYKITEKSQAVAFWCDPISGHATLYWYRQILGQGPELLVQFQDESVVDDSQLPKDRFSAERLKGVDSTLKIQPAELGDSAMYLCASSQAPRGSTDTQYFGPGTRLTVL.

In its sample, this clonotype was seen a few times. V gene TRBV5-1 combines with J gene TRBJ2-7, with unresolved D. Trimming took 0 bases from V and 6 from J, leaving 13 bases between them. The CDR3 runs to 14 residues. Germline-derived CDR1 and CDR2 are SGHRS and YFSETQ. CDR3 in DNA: TGCGCCAGCAGCTTGGCGGGTCTTAAGGCCGAGCAGTACTTC. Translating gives CASSLAGLKAEQYF.

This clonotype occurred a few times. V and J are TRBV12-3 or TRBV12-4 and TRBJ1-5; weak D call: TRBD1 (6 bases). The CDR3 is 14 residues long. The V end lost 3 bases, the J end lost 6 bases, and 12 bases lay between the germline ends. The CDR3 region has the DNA TGTGCCAGCAGTTTCTTAGGGGGAGGTCAGCCCCAGCATTTT. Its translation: CASSFLGGGQPQHF.

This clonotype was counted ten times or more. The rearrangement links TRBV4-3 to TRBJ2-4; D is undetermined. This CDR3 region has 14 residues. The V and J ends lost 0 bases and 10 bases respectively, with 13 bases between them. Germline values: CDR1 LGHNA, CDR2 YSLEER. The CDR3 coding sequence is TGCGCCAGCAGCCAAGATTACGCAGTCCCAATTCAGTACTTC. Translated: CASSQDYAVPIQYF.

The CDR3 protein is CATSDFAGSYNEQFF. The CDR3 nucleotides read TGTGCCACCAGTGATTTTGCAGGAAGCTACAATGAGCAGTTCTTC. The gene calls are TRBV24-1 and TRBJ2-1; D is undetermined. This CDR3 spans 15 amino acids. Deletions cut 1 base from V and 3 bases from J, with 9 bases between. The germline CDR1 and CDR2 sequences are KGHDR and SFDVKD.

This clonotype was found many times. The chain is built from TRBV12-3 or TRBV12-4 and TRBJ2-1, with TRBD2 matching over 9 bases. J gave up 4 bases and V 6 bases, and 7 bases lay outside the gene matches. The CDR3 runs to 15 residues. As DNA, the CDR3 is TGTGCCAGCAGAATAGCGGGAGTGTCTTACAATGAGCAGTTCTTC. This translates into CASRIAGVSYNEQFF.

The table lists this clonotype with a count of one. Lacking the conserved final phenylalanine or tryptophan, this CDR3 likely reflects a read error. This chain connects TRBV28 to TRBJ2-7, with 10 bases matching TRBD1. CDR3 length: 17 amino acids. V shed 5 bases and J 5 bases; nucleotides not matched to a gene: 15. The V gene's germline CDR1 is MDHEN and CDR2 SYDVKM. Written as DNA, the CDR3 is TGTGCCAGCAGTCTACAAAAAAGGACAGGGGGGAATCACGAGCAGTACCTC. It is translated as CASSLQKRTGGNHEQYL.

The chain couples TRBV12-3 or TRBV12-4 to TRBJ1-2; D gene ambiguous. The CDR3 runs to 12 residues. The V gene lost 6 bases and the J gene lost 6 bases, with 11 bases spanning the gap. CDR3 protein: CASSWAQHGYTF. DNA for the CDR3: TGTGCCAGCAGCTGGGCGCAGCATGGCTACACCTTC.

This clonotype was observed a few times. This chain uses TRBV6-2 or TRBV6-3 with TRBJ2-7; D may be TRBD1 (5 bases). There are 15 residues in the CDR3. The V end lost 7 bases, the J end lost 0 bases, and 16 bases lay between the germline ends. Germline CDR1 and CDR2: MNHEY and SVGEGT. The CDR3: CASNRPDSSSYEQYF. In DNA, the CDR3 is TGTGCCAGCAACAGACCCGACAGCAGCTCCTACGAGCAGTACTTC.

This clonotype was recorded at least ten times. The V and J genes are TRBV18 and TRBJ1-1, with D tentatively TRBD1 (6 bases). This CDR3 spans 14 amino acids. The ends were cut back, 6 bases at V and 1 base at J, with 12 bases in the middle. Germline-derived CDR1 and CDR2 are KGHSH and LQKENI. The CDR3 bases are TGTGCCAGCTCCCTCGGACAGCCGAACACTGAAGCTTTCTTT. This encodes CASSLGQPNTEAFF. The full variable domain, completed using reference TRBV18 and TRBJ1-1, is NAGVMQNPRHLVRRRGQEARLRCSPMKGHSHVYWYRQLPEEGLKFMVYLQKENIIDESGMPKERFSAEFPKEGPSILRIQQVVRGDSAAYFCASSLGQPNTEAFFGQGTRLTVV.

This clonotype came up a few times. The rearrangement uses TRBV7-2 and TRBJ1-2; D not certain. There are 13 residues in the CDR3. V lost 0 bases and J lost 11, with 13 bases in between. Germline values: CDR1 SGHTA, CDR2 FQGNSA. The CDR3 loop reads CASSLAERVRYTF. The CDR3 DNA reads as TGTGCCAGCAGCTTAGCGGAAAGGGTCCGGTACACCTTC.

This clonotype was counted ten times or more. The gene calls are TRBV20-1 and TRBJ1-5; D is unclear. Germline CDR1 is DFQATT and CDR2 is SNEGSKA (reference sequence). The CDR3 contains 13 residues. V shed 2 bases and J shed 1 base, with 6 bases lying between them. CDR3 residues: CSARPASNQPQHF. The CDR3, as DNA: TGCAGTGCTAGACCCGCGAGCAATCAGCCCCAGCATTTT.

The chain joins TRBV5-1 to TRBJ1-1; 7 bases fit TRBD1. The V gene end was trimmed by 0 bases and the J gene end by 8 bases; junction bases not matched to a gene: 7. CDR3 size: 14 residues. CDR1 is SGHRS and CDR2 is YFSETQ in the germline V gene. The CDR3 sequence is CASSLGPRQGEAFF. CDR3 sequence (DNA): TGCGCCAGCAGCTTGGGCCCGCGACAGGGCGAAGCTTTCTTT.

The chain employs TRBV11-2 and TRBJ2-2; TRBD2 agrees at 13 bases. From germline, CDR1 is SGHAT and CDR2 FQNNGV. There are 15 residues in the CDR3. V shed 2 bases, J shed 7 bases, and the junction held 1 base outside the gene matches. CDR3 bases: TGTGCCAGCAGCTTATGGACTAGCGGGAGCGGGGAGCTGTTTTTT. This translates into CASSLWTSGSGELFF.

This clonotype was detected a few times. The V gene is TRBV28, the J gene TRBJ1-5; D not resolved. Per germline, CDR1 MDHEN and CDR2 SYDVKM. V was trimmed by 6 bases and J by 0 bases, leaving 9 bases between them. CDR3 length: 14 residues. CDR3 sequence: CASSWVNSNQPQHF. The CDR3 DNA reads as TGTGCCAGCAGCTGGGTCAATAGCAATCAGCCCCAGCATTTT.

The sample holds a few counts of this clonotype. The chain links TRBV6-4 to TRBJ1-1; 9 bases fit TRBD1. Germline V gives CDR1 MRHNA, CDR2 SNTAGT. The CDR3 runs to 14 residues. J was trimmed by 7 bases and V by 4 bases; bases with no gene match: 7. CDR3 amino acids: CASSARQGGSEAFF. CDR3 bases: TGTGCCAGCAGTGCCAGACAGGGGGGGAGTGAAGCTTTCTTT.

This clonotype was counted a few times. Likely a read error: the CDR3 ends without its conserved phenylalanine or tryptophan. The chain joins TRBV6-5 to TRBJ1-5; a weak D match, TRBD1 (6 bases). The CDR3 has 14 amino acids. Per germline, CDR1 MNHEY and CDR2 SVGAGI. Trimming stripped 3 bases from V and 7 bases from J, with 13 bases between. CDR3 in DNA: TGTGCCAGCAGTTATCGGGGGGGGCACCAGCCCCAGCATTCT. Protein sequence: CASSYRGGHQPQHS.

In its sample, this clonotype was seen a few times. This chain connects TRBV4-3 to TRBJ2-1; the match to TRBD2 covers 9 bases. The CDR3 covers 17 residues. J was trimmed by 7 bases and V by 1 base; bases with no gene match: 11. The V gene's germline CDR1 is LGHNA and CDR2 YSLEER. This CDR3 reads CASSQAWPASGINEQFF. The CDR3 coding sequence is TGCGCCAGCAGCCAAGCCTGGCCGGCTAGCGGGATAAATGAGCAGTTCTTC.

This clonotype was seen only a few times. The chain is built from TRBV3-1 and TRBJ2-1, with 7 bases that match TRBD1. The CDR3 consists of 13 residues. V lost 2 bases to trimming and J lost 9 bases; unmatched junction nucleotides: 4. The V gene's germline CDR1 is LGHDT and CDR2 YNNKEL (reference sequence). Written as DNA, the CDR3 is TGTGCCAGCAGCCAAACGCCAGGGGGTGAGCAGTTCTTC. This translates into CASSQTPGGEQFF.